The rows below give T cell receptor beta chains drawn from one sample of a study of shared clonotypes between healthy human individuals. Libraries were prepared by immunoSEQ multiplex PCR; TCRdb keeps only in-frame clonotypes and omits some of them. The table records roughly 1,500,000 clones, under 99% of them present only once. Sequenced: naive CD4+ T cells sorted from blood. The receptors originated from a man between 25 and 39 years old in good health. Both conserved end residues are part of each CDR3. A D gene is named only where the DNA matches it firmly. Not every row has a clone size; where given, it reads once, few, many or a size class.

TRBJ1-2 TRBD1 . TRBV27 CASSVGQGASYGYTF
TRBJ1-5 . . TRBV6-1 CASIPQGSSGPQHF
TRBJ2-7 TRBD1 . TRBV11-2 CASSFGTGDYEQYF
TRBJ2-5 . . TRBV5-5 CASSPLGGRQETQYF
TRBJ1-5 . . TRBV25-1 CAIIAINQPQHF
TRBJ2-1 . . TRBV27 CASSPWTPKKYNEQFF
TRBJ2-7 . . TRBV2 CASRRDRDYEQYF
TRBJ1-5 . . TRBV18 CASSEGHQPQHF
TRBJ1-4 TRBD1 once TRBV18 CASSPYLRDSPGEKLFF
TRBJ2-1 TRBD2 . TRBV2 CASRPGLAKNEQFF
TRBJ2-2 . . TRBV4-1 CASSQPTAGMAGELFF
TRBJ1-2 . . TRBV18 CASSSGRSSWDGYTF
TRBJ2-7 . . TRBV5-1 CASSLGALPVGEQYF
TRBJ1-5 . . TRBV2 CASSELGQPSWKNQPQHF
TRBJ2-1 . . TRBV28 CARTVSSYNEQFF
TRBJ2-7 . . TRBV7-9 CASSLADQGGYEQYF
TRBJ1-5 TRBD1 . TRBV19 CASRQGNNQPQHF
TRBJ2-7 . . TRBV10-1 CASSESPGSSYEQYF
TRBJ1-1 . . TRBV7-3 CASSPPGHSTEAFF
TRBJ2-7 TRBD2 once TRBV18 CASSPGLAGTYEQYF
TRBJ1-4 TRBD1 . TRBV18 CASSTGGAVDEKLFF
TRBJ2-3 . . TRBV7-8 CASSLFLQRAGTDTQYF
TRBJ2-2 . . TRBV21-1 CASSKDSGGTGELFF
TRBJ1-2 . . TRBV5-5 CASSPGPRDPNNYGYTF
TRBJ1-5 . once TRBV7-2 CASSLGGTANQPQHF
TRBJ2-2 . . TRBV7-9 CASSPSAVGTGELFF
TRBJ2-5 . . TRBV30 CAWNRGSFFYETQYF
TRBJ2-5 TRBD2 . TRBV2 CASSLLPAGVSETQYF
TRBJ2-2 . once TRBV15 CATSRDRTELGRTGELFF
TRBJ1-2 . . TRBV29-1 CSVEIAYGYTF
TRBJ2-3 . . TRBV11-2 CASSLARGRRTDTQYF
TRBJ1-5 TRBD1 . TRBV28 CASTVPDRVRGQPQHF
TRBJ1-2 . . TRBV9 CASSVAPGIFYGYTF
TRBJ2-2 . . TRBV7-7 CASSGDRYTGELFF
TRBJ2-7 . . TRBV7-2 CASSQAGTEIYEQYF
TRBJ2-3 . . TRBV6-5 CASSYSQTQGIEQYF
TRBJ2-7 . . TRBV5-1 CASSSNPPRGLGYEQYF
TRBJ1-5 TRBD1 . TRBV19 CASSNSQGAVQPQHF
TRBJ1-2 . . TRBV19 CASSRGGETGYGYTF
TRBJ2-2 . . TRBV5-6 CASSFVRTPPGELFF
TRBJ1-2 . . TRBV10-3 CAISEDRAAPSFDTF
TRBJ2-5 TRBD1 once TRBV6-4 CASSGDRGLETQYF
TRBJ2-5 TRBD1 . TRBV4-3 CASSQERQGWGQETQYF
TRBJ2-3 . . TRBV4-1 CASSPWGVRDTQYF
TRBJ1-2 . . TRBV25-1 CASNRSGRRGGYTF
TRBJ1-5 . . TRBV14 CASSQTLNQPQHF
TRBJ2-1 TRBD2 . TRBV7-3 CASSLTGTSGINEQFF
TRBJ2-7 TRBD2 . TRBV6-6 CASLSGSYEQYF